This T cell receptor (beta chain) derives from a study of Graves' ophthalmopathy and Graves' hyperthyroidism. Study-wide points: The model's prediction of ophthalmopathy progression had about 70% sensitivity and roughly 72% specificity.

The CDR3 has 16 residues. V was clipped by 0 bases and J by 0 bases, with 7 bases between them. Germline-derived CDR1 and CDR2 are SGHRS and YFSETQ. This clonotype occurred many times. Its antigen is currently unknown. Amplification from RNA transcripts yielded the TCR beta CDR3 regions. The workflow started with a first-round RT-PCR run with HTBI primers and then moved on to a second-round multiplex PCR. Using its own MiXCR run on the multiplex PCR reads, TCRdb lists one record per CDR3 protein. The sample yields 650,000 to 800,000 distinct CDR3 sequences, about 40% seen once. The sequence was collected from an adult man with Graves' ophthalmopathy. The chain combines TRBV5-1 with TRBJ2-6; D is perhaps TRBD1 (5 bases). Sequenced input: peripheral blood. As DNA, the CDR3 is TGCGCCAGCAGCTTGGGACAGTTCTCTGGGGCCAACGTCCTGACTTTC. Protein sequence: CASSLGQFSGANVLTF.